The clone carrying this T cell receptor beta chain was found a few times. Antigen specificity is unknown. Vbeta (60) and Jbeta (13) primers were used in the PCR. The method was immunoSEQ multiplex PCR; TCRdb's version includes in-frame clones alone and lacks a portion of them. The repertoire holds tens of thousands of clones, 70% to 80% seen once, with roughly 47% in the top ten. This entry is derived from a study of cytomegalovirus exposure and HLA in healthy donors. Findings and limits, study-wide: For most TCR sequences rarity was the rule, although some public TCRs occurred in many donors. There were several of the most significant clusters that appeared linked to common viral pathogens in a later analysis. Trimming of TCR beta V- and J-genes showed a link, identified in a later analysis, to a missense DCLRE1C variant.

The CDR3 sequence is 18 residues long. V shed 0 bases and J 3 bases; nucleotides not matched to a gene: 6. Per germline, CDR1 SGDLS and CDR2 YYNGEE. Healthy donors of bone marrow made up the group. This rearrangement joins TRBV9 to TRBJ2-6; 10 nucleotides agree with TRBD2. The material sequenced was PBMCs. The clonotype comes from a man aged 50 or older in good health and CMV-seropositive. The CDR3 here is CASSVVPSGRFGANVLTF. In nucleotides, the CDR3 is TGTGCCAGCAGCGTAGTCCCTAGCGGGAGATTTGGGGCCAACGTCCTGACTTTC.